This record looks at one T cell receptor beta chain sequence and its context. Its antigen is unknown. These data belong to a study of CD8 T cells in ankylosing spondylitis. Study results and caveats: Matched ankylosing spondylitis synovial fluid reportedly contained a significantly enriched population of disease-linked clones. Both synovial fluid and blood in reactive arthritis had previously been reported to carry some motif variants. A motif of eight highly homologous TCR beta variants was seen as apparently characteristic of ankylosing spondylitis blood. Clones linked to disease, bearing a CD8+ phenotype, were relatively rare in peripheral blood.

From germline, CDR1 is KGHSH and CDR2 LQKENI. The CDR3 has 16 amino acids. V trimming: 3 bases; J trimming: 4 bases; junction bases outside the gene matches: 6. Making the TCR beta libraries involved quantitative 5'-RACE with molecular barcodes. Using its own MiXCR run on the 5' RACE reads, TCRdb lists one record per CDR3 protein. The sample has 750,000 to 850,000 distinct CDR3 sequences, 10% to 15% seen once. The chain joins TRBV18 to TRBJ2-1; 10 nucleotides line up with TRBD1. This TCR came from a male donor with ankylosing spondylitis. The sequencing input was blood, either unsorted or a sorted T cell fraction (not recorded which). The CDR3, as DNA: TGTGCCAGCTCACCCAGACAGGGGGCTACTTACAATGAGCAGTTCTTC. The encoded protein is CASSPRQGATYNEQFF.